This TCR beta chain is from a study of control samples from healthy donors and cancer patients. Profiled with immunoSEQ multiplex PCR; TCRdb holds only in-frame clones, not every one. The sample yields approximately 89,000 clones, roughly nine tenths seen once. The TCR was taken from a man aged 30 to 39 in good health. The specimen was blood.

This chain's CDR3 is CASSAGTTGSSNQPQHF. The CDR3 region has the DNA TGTGCCAGTAGTGCGGGTACGACAGGAAGTAGCAATCAGCCCCAGCATTTT. The chain links TRBV19 to TRBJ1-5, with D possibly TRBD1 on 6 matching bases. Germline CDR1 is LNHDA and CDR2 is SQIVND (reference sequence). This CDR3 comprises 17 residues. V shed 5 bases and J shed 0 bases, with 17 bases lying between them.